The source of this T cell receptor (beta chain) is a study of blood T cell repertoires in COVID-19. Here immunoSEQ multiplex PCR was the method, and the copy in TCRdb shows in-frame clones only, minus some. The data show tens of thousands of clones, roughly four fifths seen once. The sequence came from a human donor in a cohort sampled during active COVID-19. The sample taken for sequencing was peripheral blood.

CDR3 DNA: TGCGCCAGCAGCGGAGGGACAGTCTACGAGCAGTACTTC. Protein: CASSGGTVYEQYF. The chain couples TRBV5-1 to TRBJ2-7, with a possible D match to TRBD1 (7 bases). V gave up 4 bases and J gave up 3 bases, with 11 bases separating them. The CDR3 runs 13 residues. Germline values: CDR1 SGHRS, CDR2 YFSETQ.